The 32 T cell receptor beta chains below come from one sample, sequenced in a study of technical replicates of blood from several donors. Sequencing was performed with immunoSEQ multiplex PCR; in TCRdb, only in-frame clones are kept and a portion is missing. The top ten hold about 0.26% of the sample, which has about 88,000 clones, under 95% seen once. The sample comprised T cells isolated from PBMCs. These receptors originate from a human donor in good health.

This sequence joins TRBV5-1 and TRBJ2-2; D unclear. Trimming pared 0 bases from V and 4 bases from J, leaving 10 bases between. CDR1 is SGHRS and CDR2 is YFSETQ in the germline V gene. The CDR3 loop spans 15 amino acids. The CDR3 bases are TGCGCCAGCAGCTTGGTGTCCTACGCCACCGGGGAGCTGTTTTTT. Translation gives CASSLVSYATGELFF.

The chain combines TRBV10-3 with TRBJ2-3; D may be TRBD2 (6 bases). CDR3 length: 15 residues. The germline CDR1 and CDR2 sequences are ENHRY and SYGVKD. The V end was cut by 4 bases, the J end by 1 base, with 12 bases between. CDR3 nucleotide sequence: TGTGCCATCAGTGTGGGGGGAGGTGGCACAGATACGCAGTATTTT. Its protein is CAISVGGGGTDTQYF.

This clone was detected once. This chain links TRBV30 with TRBJ1-1; the D gene is possibly TRBD1 (6 bases). Germline V CDR1 and CDR2: GTSNPN, SVGIG (reference sequence). The CDR3 extends over 13 amino acids. Deletions cut 0 bases from V and 11 bases from J, with 16 bases between. The chain's CDR3 is CAWSVGGRTGAFF. Here the CDR3 DNA reads TGTGCCTGGAGTGTCGGGGGGCGAACAGGGGCTTTCTTT.

The chain has TRBV4-2 and TRBJ2-3; 9 nucleotides align to TRBD2. CDR1 is LGHNA, CDR2 YNFKEQ, per germline. The CDR3 has 17 amino acids. V was clipped by 0 bases and J by 2 bases; unmatched bases: 6. CDR3 coding DNA: TGTGCCAGCAGCCAAGATGGGACTAGCAGAATCACAGATACGCAGTATTTT. Amino acids: CASSQDGTSRITDTQYF.

The sample holds one count of this clone. The rearrangement links TRBV11-2 to TRBJ2-5; D perhaps matches TRBD2 (6 bases). Germline V gene sequence: CDR1 SGHAT, CDR2 FQNNGV. The CDR3 has 15 amino acids. V was shortened by 5 bases and J by 5 bases, with 18 bases between the two germline ends. The CDR3 is CASSPSGLTFETQYF. The DNA for the CDR3 is TGTGCCAGCAGCCCCTCGGGACTCACTTTCGAGACCCAGTACTTC.

This clone has a single count. V usage is TRBV11-3 and J usage is TRBJ2-1, with 8 bases lining up with TRBD1. The V and J ends lost 3 bases and 5 bases, in that order; junction bases with no gene match: 6. The CDR3 runs 15 residues. The V gene's germline CDR1 is SGHNT and CDR2 YENEEA. The chain's CDR3 is CASSFSRGRDNEQFF. CDR3 nucleotide sequence: TGTGCCAGCAGCTTCTCCAGGGGGCGAGACAATGAGCAGTTCTTC.

The rearrangement links TRBV19 to TRBJ2-7, with 7 bases lining up with TRBD2. The CDR3 has 13 residues. Per germline, CDR1 LNHDA and CDR2 SQIVND (reference sequence). V was pared by 8 bases and J by 7 bases, with 11 bases of the junction left unmatched. In nucleotides, the CDR3 is TGTGCCAGTTCCGATCGGGGGGTTGAAGAGCAGTACTTC. Translation: CASSDRGVEEQYF.

This clone showed up just a few times. The CDR3 nucleotides read TGTGCCAGCAGCCGCAGACAGGGGGACACTGAAGCTTTCTTT. Protein sequence: CASSRRQGDTEAFF. The chain links TRBV7-9 to TRBJ1-1; TRBD1 agrees at 9 bases. The CDR3 is made up of 14 amino acids. Germline loops: CDR1 SEHNR, CDR2 FQNEAQ (reference sequence). J lost 3 bases, V lost 5 bases, and 4 bases had no gene match. The full variable domain, completed using reference TRBV7-9 and TRBJ1-1, is DTGVSQNPRHKITKRGQNVTFRCDPISEHNRLYWYRQTLGQGPEFLTYFQNEAQLEKSRLLSDRFSAERPKGSFSTLEIQRTEQGDSAMYLCASSRRQGDTEAFFGQGTRLTVV.

J is TRBJ2-3 and V is TRBV27, with TRBD2 identical over 8 bases. This CDR3 has 19 amino acids. The J segment lost 3 bases and the V segment lost 3 bases, leaving 17 bases of the junction unmatched. The germline gives CDR1 MNHEY, CDR2 SMNVEV (reference sequence). CDR3 sequence: CASSFNPAGGRRGTDTQYF. CDR3 nucleotides: TGTGCCAGCAGTTTTAACCCCGCGGGGGGCAGAAGGGGTACAGATACGCAGTATTTT.

This chain links TRBV5-4 with TRBJ2-5; D might be TRBD2 (5 bases). The ends were cut back, 4 bases at V and 3 bases at J, with 16 bases in the middle. Germline CDR1 SGHNT, CDR2 YYREEE (reference sequence). This CDR3 contains 15 residues. The CDR3 sequence: CASSTWTGPKETQYF. CDR3 nucleotides: TGTGCCAGCAGCACTTGGACTGGCCCCAAAGAGACCCAGTACTTC.

The rearrangement uses TRBV7-9 and TRBJ2-2; D may be TRBD1 (6 bases). CDR1 is SEHNR and CDR2 is FQNEAQ in the germline V gene (reference sequence). This CDR3 contains 15 residues. V was pared by 5 bases and J by 7 bases, with 17 bases between. The DNA of the CDR3 is TGTGCCAGCAGCCGACAGCTTGGACAGTTCGGGGAGCTGTTTTTT. It is translated as CASSRQLGQFGELFF.

J is TRBJ1-1 and V is TRBV7-9; weak D call: TRBD1 (5 bases). CDR1 and CDR2 (germline): SEHNR, FQNEAQ (reference sequence). Trimming stripped 4 bases from V and 0 bases from J, with 12 bases between. This CDR3 comprises 15 residues. In nucleotides, the CDR3 is TGTGCCAGCAGCTCGCCGCAGGGAATGAACACTGAAGCTTTCTTT. Its translation is CASSSPQGMNTEAFF. The full variable domain, its missing parts supplied by reference TRBV7-9 and TRBJ1-1, is DTGVSQNPRHKITKRGQNVTFRCDPISEHNRLYWYRQTLGQGPEFLTYFQNEAQLEKSRLLSDRFSAERPKGSFSTLEIQRTEQGDSAMYLCASSSPQGMNTEAFFGQGTRLTVV.

The chain uses TRBV6-1 and TRBJ2-1, with 10 bases that match TRBD2. V lost 2 bases to trimming and J lost 5 bases; unmatched junction nucleotides: 6. There are 16 residues in the CDR3. Germline assignment: CDR1 MNHNS and CDR2 SASEGT. CDR3 sequence (DNA): TGTGCCAGCAGTGAAATCGGGACTAGCGTAGACAATGAGCAGTTCTTC. It is translated as CASSEIGTSVDNEQFF.

The rearrangement links TRBV14 to TRBJ2-5, with 9 nucleotides matching TRBD2. This CDR3 comprises 18 residues. Germline CDR1 reads SGHDN; CDR2 reads FVKESK. Trimming removed 3 bases from V and 3 bases from J; junction bases left unmatched: 14. CDR3 protein: CASSQTVWVAGAKETQYF. The DNA for the CDR3 is TGTGCCAGCAGCCAGACGGTATGGGTAGCGGGGGCAAAAGAGACCCAGTACTTC.

The chain couples TRBV5-4 to TRBJ2-3; TRBD1 matches at 7 bases. With 6 bases clipped from V and 0 bases from J, the junction kept 4 bases outside the gene matches. CDR3 size: 14 residues. CDR1 and CDR2 (germline): SGHNT, YYREEE (reference sequence). CDR3 loop: CASTRDSSTDTQYF. In nucleotides, the CDR3 is TGTGCCAGCACCCGGGACAGTAGCACAGATACGCAGTATTTT.

CDR3 sequence reads: CASSEGQGRVLGAFF. CDR3 in DNA: TGCGCCAGCAGCGAGGGACAGGGGCGGGTTTTAGGAGCTTTCTTT. The genes are TRBV5-1 and TRBJ1-1; 10 positions agree with TRBD1. V shed 4 bases, J shed 10 bases, and the junction held 13 bases outside the gene matches. The CDR3 extends over 15 amino acids. Looked up from germline, CDR1 is SGHRS and CDR2 is YFSETQ. Combining the CDR3 with reference TRBV5-1 and TRBJ1-1 gives the whole variable domain KAGVTQTPRYLIKTRGQQVTLSCSPISGHRSVSWYQQTPGQGLQFLFEYFSETQRNKGNFPGRFSGRQFSNSRSEMNVSTLELGDSALYLCASSEGQGRVLGAFFGQGTRLTVV.

This rearrangement joins TRBV28 to TRBJ1-4; 10 bases are a match to TRBD1. CDR1 is MDHEN, CDR2 SYDVKM, per germline. The V segment lost 5 bases and the J segment 4 bases; nucleotides outside the gene matches: 4. The CDR3 is 15 residues long. The DNA of the CDR3 is TGTGCCAGCAGTCCCTGGGACAGGGGTAATGAAAAACTGTTTTTT. It encodes CASSPWDRGNEKLFF.

The rearrangement uses TRBV18 and TRBJ1-2, with TRBD1 matching over 9 bases. V lost 5 bases and J lost 3; bases outside the gene matches: 7. The germline gives CDR1 KGHSH, CDR2 LQKENI. The CDR3 consists of 15 residues. The CDR3 nucleotides read TGTGCCAGCTCATTCGGTACAGGGGGCGACTATGGCTACACCTTC. This sequence encodes CASSFGTGGDYGYTF.

The rearrangement uses TRBV9 and TRBJ1-2; 9 nucleotides match TRBD1. The ends lost 4 bases at V and 3 bases at J; junction bases unmatched: 4. Per germline, CDR1 SGDLS and CDR2 YYNGEE. The CDR3 runs 14 residues. The CDR3 loop reads CASSRWTGDYGYTF. The CDR3, as DNA: TGTGCCAGCAGCCGGTGGACAGGGGACTATGGCTACACCTTC.

The rearrangement uses TRBV6-5 and TRBJ1-1; D is ambiguous. Germline values: CDR1 MNHEY, CDR2 SVGAGI. CDR3 size: 16 residues. Trimming cost V 2 bases and J 4 bases, with 17 bases left between them. The CDR3 region is CASSYKSYPGGTEAFF. CDR3 in DNA: TGTGCCAGCAGTTACAAAAGCTACCCTGGCGGCACTGAAGCTTTCTTT.

The genes are TRBV7-9 and TRBJ1-1; 12 bases align to TRBD1. The germline V gene encodes CDR1 SEHNR and CDR2 FQNEAQ (reference sequence). The CDR3 contains 15 residues. V shed 5 bases, J shed 3 bases, and the junction held 4 bases outside the gene matches. The CDR3 is CASSVGQGADTEAFF. CDR3 coding DNA: TGTGCCAGCAGCGTGGGACAGGGGGCGGACACTGAAGCTTTCTTT.

This chain connects TRBV5-1 to TRBJ2-2; D not certain. V gave up 6 bases and J gave up 8 bases, with 8 bases separating them. The CDR3 has 11 amino acids. The germline V gene encodes CDR1 SGHRS and CDR2 YFSETQ. The CDR3 protein is CASMAEGELFF. DNA of the CDR3: TGCGCCAGCATGGCGGAAGGGGAGCTGTTTTTT. The full variable domain, in which reference TRBV5-1 and TRBJ2-2 provide the parts outside the CDR3, is KAGVTQTPRYLIKTRGQQVTLSCSPISGHRSVSWYQQTPGQGLQFLFEYFSETQRNKGNFPGRFSGRQFSNSRSEMNVSTLELGDSALYLCASMAEGELFFGEGSRLTVL.

This chain connects TRBV19 to TRBJ1-1, with D perhaps TRBD1 (6 bases). With 6 bases removed from V and 0 bases from J, the gap between germline ends came to 20 bases. The CDR3 spans 17 residues. The germline CDR1 and CDR2 sequences are LNHDA and SQIVND (reference sequence). The CDR3: CASRDLTGRGMNTEAFF. CDR3 DNA sequence: TGTGCCAGTAGGGACCTAACAGGGAGGGGAATGAACACTGAAGCTTTCTTT. The full variable domain, in which reference TRBV19 and TRBJ1-1 provide the parts outside the CDR3, is DGGITQSPKYLFRKEGQNVTLSCEQNLNHDAMYWYRQDPGQGLRLIYYSQIVNDFQKGDIAEGYSVSREKKESFPLTVTSAQKNPTAFYLCASRDLTGRGMNTEAFFGQGTRLTVV.

V and J are TRBV28 and TRBJ1-2; weak D call: TRBD1 (5 bases). V gave up 1 base and J gave up 7 bases, with 16 bases separating them. The CDR3 extends over 15 amino acids. The germline V gene has CDR1 MDHEN and CDR2 SYDVKM. The CDR3 DNA reads as TGTGCCAGCAGTTTATTAGATCCCGGCCAGGGTGGCTACACCTTC. Translating gives CASSLLDPGQGGYTF.

This chain joins TRBV6-5 and TRBJ2-7; D may be TRBD1 (8 bases). CDR3 length equals 15 residues. Trimming took 2 bases from V and 3 from J, leaving 14 bases between them. In germline, CDR1 is MNHEY, CDR2 SVGAGI. The CDR3 sequence: CASSYTGGAYYEQYF. DNA of the CDR3: TGTGCCAGCAGTTACACAGGGGGGGCCTACTACGAGCAGTACTTC.

V is TRBV7-9 and J is TRBJ1-4; TRBD1 aligns across 11 bases. The CDR3 loop spans 15 amino acids. V dropped 5 bases and J dropped 7; count of bases not matched to a gene: 6. Germline CDR1 SEHNR, CDR2 FQNEAQ (reference sequence). The CDR3 spells CASSLMDRGPEKLFF. The CDR3, as DNA: TGTGCCAGCAGCCTTATGGACAGGGGGCCTGAAAAACTGTTTTTT. The full variable domain, with the rest looked up from reference TRBV7-9 and TRBJ1-4, is DTGVSQNPRHKITKRGQNVTFRCDPISEHNRLYWYRQTLGQGPEFLTYFQNEAQLEKSRLLSDRFSAERPKGSFSTLEIQRTEQGDSAMYLCASSLMDRGPEKLFFGSGTQLSVL.

The chain has TRBV9 and TRBJ1-5, with 8 bases aligning to TRBD1. Germline CDR1 and CDR2: SGDLS and YYNGEE. The CDR3 has 15 amino acids. V lost 3 bases to trimming and J lost 2 bases; unmatched junction nucleotides: 4. The CDR3 DNA sequence: TGTGCCAGCAGCGCAGGGGGCAGGGGCAATCAGCCCCAGCATTTT. It translates to CASSAGGRGNQPQHF.

The gene calls are TRBV4-1 and TRBJ2-7; TRBD2 matches at 8 bases. V lost 0 bases to trimming and J lost 3 bases; unmatched junction nucleotides: 4. The germline V gene has CDR1 MGHRA and CDR2 YSYEKL. The CDR3 is made up of 15 amino acids. The CDR3 loop reads CASSQERGAGYEQYF. CDR3 DNA sequence: TGCGCCAGCAGCCAAGAGCGGGGGGCGGGCTACGAGCAGTACTTC.

This chain links TRBV19 with TRBJ2-1; D not certain. The CDR3 contains 15 residues. The V end lost 6 bases, the J end lost 0 bases, and 12 bases lay between the germline ends. Germline CDR1 is LNHDA and CDR2 is SQIVND (reference sequence). CDR3 sequence reads: CASRRTSSSYNEQFF. The DNA of the CDR3 is TGTGCCAGTAGGCGTACTTCTAGCTCCTACAATGAGCAGTTCTTC.

This clone is a singleton in its sample. The chain recombines TRBV5-1 with TRBJ2-1, with a possible D match to TRBD2 (6 bases). CDR3 length: 15 amino acids. Trimming removed 0 bases at V and 4 bases at J, with 11 bases between. CDR1 and CDR2 from the germline V gene are SGHRS and YFSETQ. CDR3 nucleotides: TGCGCCAGCAGCTTGGCTCAGGGAGGATACAATGAGCAGTTCTTC. Amino acid sequence: CASSLAQGGYNEQFF. Supplemented by reference TRBV5-1 and TRBJ2-1, the full variable domain reads KAGVTQTPRYLIKTRGQQVTLSCSPISGHRSVSWYQQTPGQGLQFLFEYFSETQRNKGNFPGRFSGRQFSNSRSEMNVSTLELGDSALYLCASSLAQGGYNEQFFGPGTRLTVL.

This rearrangement joins TRBV10-1 to TRBJ2-2; TRBD1 aligns across 7 bases. CDR3 size: 14 residues. V lost 6 bases, J lost 6 bases, and 7 bases stayed unmatched. CDR1 and CDR2 (germline): WNHNN, SYGVQD (reference sequence). As DNA, the CDR3 is TGCGCCAGCAGCCTACTACAGGGGTCCGGGGAGCTGTTTTTT. This codes for CASSLLQGSGELFF.

This chain links TRBV15 with TRBJ1-1; D not certain. CDR3 length equals 16 residues. In germline, CDR1 is LNHNV, CDR2 YYDKDF (reference sequence). V gave up 0 bases and J gave up 4 bases, with 15 bases separating them. The CDR3: CATSRETGGVGTEAFF. The DNA of the CDR3 is TGTGCCACCAGCAGAGAAACGGGAGGAGTCGGCACTGAAGCTTTCTTT.